Each of the 10 T cell receptor beta chains below was sequenced from the same sample in a study of beta chain features in type 1 diabetes. Findings of the study overall: The study found moderately but significantly shorter TCRB CDR3s in all four CD4+ subsets of Type 1 diabetes patients.

The isolated RNA, all of it, was reverse transcribed, so expressed TCRB transcripts were what got sequenced. Clones were read by immunoSEQ multiplex PCR, and TCRdb kept only the in-frame ones, dropping some. The sample has roughly 150,000 clones; about 8% are singletons. The antigens for these receptors are not known. Sequenced: central memory CD4+ T cells from blood. Every receptor here comes from a woman in her thirties or forties with type 1 diabetes.

The J gene is TRBJ1-2, the V gene TRBV28; D unclear. Trimming took off 6 bases at V and 4 bases at J, with 12 bases between the two ends. The CDR3 is 13 amino acids. Looked up from germline, CDR1 is MDHEN and CDR2 is SYDVKM. CDR3 residues: CASSPSEGYGYTF. CDR3 in DNA: TGTGCCAGCAGCCCCTCGGAGGGCTATGGCTACACCTTC.

V gene TRBV4-1 combines with J gene TRBJ1-5; TRBD1 is a possible D gene (5 bases). This CDR3 is built from 15 residues. Trimming took off 1 base at V and 0 bases at J, with 7 bases between the two ends. From germline, CDR1 is MGHRA and CDR2 YSYEKL. CDR3 sequence: CASSQGGFSNQPQHF. The CDR3 region has the DNA TGCGCCAGCAGCCAAGGGGGCTTTAGCAATCAGCCCCAGCATTTT.

This chain links TRBV4-2 with TRBJ2-5, with a tentative D call TRBD1 (6 bases). Germline V gene data show CDR1 as LGHNA and CDR2 as YNFKEQ. The CDR3 spans 15 residues. Trimming removed 4 bases from V and 1 base from J, with 13 bases in between. DNA of the CDR3: TGTGCCAGCAGCCGAACAACAGGGATCCAAGAGACCCAGTACTTC. Translated, it gives CASSRTTGIQETQYF.

This chain joins TRBV28 and TRBJ1-2; 10 positions match TRBD1. The J segment lost 3 bases and the V segment lost 2 bases, leaving 6 bases of the junction unmatched. CDR3 size: 16 residues. Germline lookup yields CDR1 MDHEN and CDR2 SYDVKM. The CDR3 nucleotides read TGTGCCAGCAGTTTAACTGGGACAGGGGATGACTATGGCTACACCTTC. It specifies CASSLTGTGDDYGYTF.

This clone showed up just a few times. The chain recombines TRBV29-1 with TRBJ1-1; TRBD1 might be the D (5 bases). This CDR3 comprises 13 residues. The V end lost 0 bases, the J end lost 10 bases, and 15 bases lay between the germline ends. Germline CDR1 is SQVTM and CDR2 is ANQGSEA. The CDR3 here is CSVEDLRGDGAFF. The CDR3 DNA follows: TGCAGCGTTGAAGATCTTCGGGGGGACGGAGCTTTCTTT.

Concerning this clone itself: Distinct nucleotide sequences in the sample also encode this CDR3. The J gene is TRBJ2-5, the V gene TRBV7-2; D remains ambiguous. V was trimmed by 6 bases and J by 2 bases, leaving 4 bases between them. Germline V CDR1 and CDR2: SGHTA, FQGNSA. This CDR3 is built from 11 residues. DNA of the CDR3: TGTGCCAGCAGTCCTCAAGAGACCCAGTACTTC. Translating it yields CASSPQETQYF.

This clone was seen a few times. The chain couples TRBV4-1 to TRBJ1-3, with D perhaps matching TRBD1 (5 bases). CDR1 MGHRA and CDR2 YSYEKL come from the germline V gene. The CDR3 loop spans 17 amino acids. V dropped 0 bases and J dropped 0 bases, with 12 bases sitting between them. CDR3 protein: CASSQDGRAHSGNTIYF. CDR3 nucleotide sequence: TGCGCCAGCAGCCAAGATGGCAGGGCCCACTCTGGAAACACCATATATTTT.

The sample holds a few counts of this clone. CDR3 loop: CASSAHLNTEAFF. In nucleotides, the CDR3 is TGTGCCAGCAGCGCCCACTTGAACACTGAAGCTTTCTTT. The chain employs TRBV7-2 and TRBJ1-1; D uncertain. Germline V CDR1 and CDR2: SGHTA, FQGNSA. The V end lost 5 bases, the J end lost 0 bases, and 7 bases lay between the germline ends. The CDR3 is 13 amino acids. Full variable domain (rest looked up from reference TRBV7-2 and TRBJ1-1): GAGVSQSPSNKVTEKGKDVELRCDPISGHTALYWYRQSLGQGLEFLIYFQGNSAPDKSGLPSDRFSAERTGGSVSTLTIQRTQQEDSAVYLCASSAHLNTEAFFGQGTRLTVV.

This rearrangement joins TRBV9 to TRBJ1-4; the match to TRBD1 covers 7 bases. The CDR3 contains 16 residues. Germline CDR1 and CDR2: SGDLS and YYNGEE. V lost 4 bases, J lost 5 bases, and 11 bases stayed unmatched. CDR3: CASSTNPDRENEKLFF. The CDR3 coding sequence is TGTGCCAGCAGCACGAATCCCGACAGGGAAAATGAAAAACTGTTTTTT.

The chain is built from TRBV2 and TRBJ2-1; D may be TRBD1 (5 bases). Germline V lookup: CDR1 SNHLY, CDR2 FYNNEI. The CDR3 is 13 amino acids. V lost 10 bases to trimming and J lost 9 bases, with 19 bases between them. CDR3 residues: CATVQVRNGEQFF. The CDR3, as DNA: TGTGCCACGGTACAGGTACGGAACGGTGAGCAGTTCTTC. Together with reference TRBV2 and TRBJ2-1, the CDR3 gives the full variable domain: EPEVTQTPSHQVTQMGQEVILRCVPISNHLYFYWYRQILGQKVEFLVSFYNNEISEKSEIFDDQFSVERPDGSNFTLKIRSTKLEDSAMYFCATVQVRNGEQFFGPGTRLTVL.